A single sample is the source of the 15 T cell receptor beta chains below, sequenced in a study of T cells in Graves' hyperthyroidism and ophthalmopathy. Researchers took RNA transcripts and amplified the TCR beta CDR3 regions from them. First-round RT-PCR of the TCR CDR3 relied on the HTBI primer set. TCRdb re-derived calls from the multiplex PCR reads in MiXCR, one entry per CDR3 protein. This sample has roughly 750,000 distinct CDR3 sequences, with about 15% found just once. The sample consisted of blood. The receptors were gathered from a man younger than 30 with Graves' hyperthyroidism.

This clonotype was recorded at least ten times. This chain uses TRBV28 with TRBJ1-5, with 8 bases that match TRBD1. Per germline, CDR1 MDHEN and CDR2 SYDVKM. There are 15 residues in the CDR3. V lost 7 bases to trimming and J lost 8 bases; unmatched junction nucleotides: 13. CDR3 loop: CASNSYRGTLEPQHF. The CDR3 nucleotides are TGTGCCAGCAATTCCTACAGGGGGACATTGGAGCCCCAGCATTTT.

Many counts were recorded for this clonotype. The V gene is TRBV30, the J gene TRBJ2-2; possibly TRBD1 for D (6 bases). Germline CDR1 and CDR2: GTSNPN and SVGIG (reference sequence). Trimming removed 7 bases at V and 4 bases at J, with 13 bases between. The CDR3 has 13 amino acids. CDR3 sequence reads: CAFNRAPTGELFF. In DNA, the CDR3 is TGTGCCTTTAACAGGGCCCCCACCGGGGAGCTGTTTTTT.

This clonotype was seen many times. The CDR3 bases are TGTGCCAGCAGTTTATCGGGCAGGGCATCCTACAATGAGCAGTTCTTC. Its protein product is CASSLSGRASYNEQFF. The chain links TRBV12-3 or TRBV12-4 to TRBJ2-1, with D possibly TRBD1 on 5 matching bases. The CDR3 spans 16 residues. The V end was cut by 2 bases, the J end by 1 base, with 12 bases between.

This chain links TRBV24-1 with TRBJ2-1; TRBD2 matches 10 bases. This CDR3 spans 16 amino acids. The germline V gene encodes CDR1 KGHDR and CDR2 SFDVKD. V shed 0 bases and J 6 bases; nucleotides not matched to a gene: 4. In nucleotides, the CDR3 is TGTGCCACCAGTGATTTGCCCAGCGGGAGGGCCAATGAGCAGTTCTTC. The encoded protein is CATSDLPSGRANEQFF.

This CDR3 is CSARRPAPLDTQYF. CDR3 in DNA: TGCAGTGCCCGGCGGCCAGCCCCATTAGATACGCAGTATTTT. The chain couples TRBV20-1 to TRBJ2-3; D remains ambiguous. This CDR3 is 14 amino acids long. Germline V gives CDR1 DFQATT, CDR2 SNEGSKA (reference sequence). The V end lost 6 bases, the J end lost 5 bases, and 18 bases lay between the germline ends.

A few counts support this clonotype. The chain couples TRBV24-1 to TRBJ1-5, with D tentatively TRBD1 (6 bases). Per germline, CDR1 KGHDR and CDR2 SFDVKD. The CDR3 extends over 15 amino acids. With 3 bases removed from V and 4 bases from J, the gap between germline ends came to 12 bases. Here the CDR3 reads CATSDGPTGNQPQHF. The CDR3, as DNA: TGTGCCACCAGTGATGGGCCCACAGGGAATCAGCCCCAGCATTTT.

Notes on this clonotype: Just one base apart from a much larger clone, this may be a read error. The chain combines TRBV18 with TRBJ1-2; D perhaps matches TRBD1 (5 bases). V was cut by 6 bases and J by 6 bases, with 17 bases left in between. The CDR3 sequence is 14 residues long. Per germline, CDR1 KGHSH and CDR2 LQKENI. The CDR3 spells CASSPGATHNGYTF. The CDR3 DNA reads TGTGCCAGCTCTCCCGGGGCGACGCATAATGGCTACACCTTC.

This clonotype was counted a few times. The chain couples TRBV14 to TRBJ2-1, with D possibly called TRBD1 or TRBD2 (7 bases each). The ends were cut back, 4 bases at V and 6 bases at J, with 16 bases in the middle. The CDR3 extends over 15 amino acids. CDR1 and CDR2 from the germline V gene are SGHDN and FVKESK. The CDR3 loop reads CASSLQGGIGNEQFF. CDR3 nucleotides: TGTGCCAGCAGCCTCCAGGGGGGGATAGGCAATGAGCAGTTCTTC.

There are a few counts of this clonotype. This chain joins TRBV11-3 and TRBJ2-4, with no clear D. This CDR3 spans 14 amino acids. CDR1 and CDR2 from the germline V gene are SGHNT and YENEEA. Trimming removed 1 base at V and 2 bases at J, with 6 bases between. CDR3 coding DNA: TGTGCCAGCAGCTTAGGACAATCCAAAAACATTCAGTACTTC. Protein sequence: CASSLGQSKNIQYF.

The gene calls are TRBV7-9 and TRBJ2-2; TRBD2 agrees at 9 bases. With 6 bases clipped from V and 2 bases from J, the junction kept 7 bases outside the gene matches. The CDR3 contains 16 residues. Germline V gene lookup returns CDR1 SEHNR and CDR2 FQNEAQ (reference sequence). The CDR3 is CASSFLAGLNTGELFF. CDR3 nucleotides: TGTGCCAGCAGTTTTCTAGCGGGACTAAACACCGGGGAGCTGTTTTTT.

CDR3 residues: CASSQRWGEQPQHF. The CDR3 nucleotides are TGCGCCAGCAGCCAGAGATGGGGGGAACAGCCCCAGCATTTT. The chain has TRBV4-1 and TRBJ1-5; tentatively, D is TRBD1 (5 bases). This CDR3 is 14 amino acids long. Per the germline V gene, CDR1 is MGHRA and CDR2 is YSYEKL. V dropped 3 bases and J dropped 7 bases, with 13 bases sitting between them.

The J gene is TRBJ1-1, the V gene TRBV20-1, with 8 bases that match TRBD1. This CDR3 region has 14 residues. Germline-derived CDR1 and CDR2 are DFQATT and SNEGSKA (reference sequence). Trimming took 3 bases from V and 1 from J; bases not matched to a gene: 4. CDR3 coding DNA: TGCAGTGCTAGGAGGGGGACAGGGAACACTGAAGCTTTCTTT. Its protein product is CSARRGTGNTEAFF.

The chain uses TRBV20-1 and TRBJ2-2; a possible D gene is TRBD1 (6 bases). The CDR3 length is 13 residues. V was cut by 6 bases and J by 6 bases, with 14 bases left in between. Germline CDR1 and CDR2: DFQATT and SNEGSKA (reference sequence). CDR3 sequence: CSARGGYAGELFF. The CDR3, as DNA: TGCAGTGCCAGGGGCGGATACGCCGGGGAGCTGTTTTTT.

This clonotype was observed a few times. This sequence joins TRBV6-1 and TRBJ1-5; D gene ambiguous. This CDR3 is built from 14 residues. Trimming cost V 8 bases and J 2 bases, with 13 bases left between them. Germline CDR1 MNHNS, CDR2 SASEGT. The CDR3 sequence is CASSSGWGNQPQHF. As DNA, the CDR3 is TGTGCCAGCTCCTCGGGGTGGGGCAATCAGCCCCAGCATTTT.

The genes are TRBV4-3 and TRBJ2-2; 9 bases line up with TRBD2. With V trimmed by 0 bases and J by 5 bases, 7 bases remained unmatched. Germline CDR1 and CDR2: LGHNA and YSLEER. CDR3 length: 17 amino acids. The CDR3 sequence: CASSQEGSGRWTGELFF. The CDR3 DNA sequence: TGCGCCAGCAGCCAAGAAGGTAGCGGGAGATGGACCGGGGAGCTGTTTTTT.